The 27 T cell receptor beta chains in this list originate from one sample, sequenced in a study of T cell repertoires in cytomegalovirus infection. TCRdb redid the calling of the reads with MiXCR, one entry per CDR3 protein. The sample lists fewer than 65,000 distinct CDR3 sequences, 20% to 25% occurring once. These TCRs' antigens remain unknown. The starting material was CD8+ T cells from cultured PBMCs, obtained from culture after CMV antigen stimulation. Every receptor here comes from a human donor in good health (CMV status not recorded). Some clones in this sample may be carry-over from other donors' samples.

This chain uses TRBV11-2 with TRBJ2-1; maybe TRBD2 (6 bases). The CDR3 has 13 residues. The germline gives CDR1 SGHAT, CDR2 FQNNGV. V was trimmed by 5 bases and J by 10 bases, leaving 15 bases between them. The CDR3 DNA sequence: TGTGCCAGCAGCCCCGGGGAGGCCCTGGAGCAGTTCTTC. It specifies CASSPGEALEQFF.

With regard to this clonotype: A read error is possible here, since a much larger clone lies one base away. Here the CDR3 omits its conserved ending phenylalanine or tryptophan, so a read error is the likely source. V gene TRBV15 combines with J gene TRBJ2-1, with TRBD1 identical over 11 bases. Germline V gene data show CDR1 as LNHNV and CDR2 as YYDKDF (reference sequence). The CDR3 consists of 15 residues. The V segment lost 3 bases and the J segment 5 bases; nucleotides outside the gene matches: 3. CDR3 in DNA: TGTGCCACCAGCAGGGACAGGGGGCCCCACAATGAGCAGTTCTCC. It specifies CATSRDRGPHNEQFS.

The chain carries TRBV20-1 and TRBJ2-7, with 9 bases matching TRBD2. The CDR3 is 16 residues long. Germline CDR1 is DFQATT and CDR2 is SNEGSKA (reference sequence). V gave up 1 base and J gave up 6 bases; unmatched junction bases: 13. DNA of the CDR3: TGCAGTGCTAGAGGACTAGCGGACAACCAACGGGGCGAGCAGTACTTC. It encodes CSARGLADNQRGEQYF.

The rearrangement links TRBV25-1 to TRBJ1-3, with TRBD1 identical over 7 bases. The junction had 7 bases not matched to a gene; V was cut back by 1 base and J by 4 bases. The CDR3 runs 16 residues. Looked up from germline, CDR1 is MGHDK and CDR2 is SYGVNS. In nucleotides, the CDR3 is TGTGCCAGCAGTGAATTAGACAGGGTGCAAGGAAACACCATATATTTT. Residues: CASSELDRVQGNTIYF.

This chain uses TRBV7-8 with TRBJ2-6; 7 bases align to TRBD1. V gave up 2 bases and J gave up 4 bases; unmatched junction bases: 5. CDR1 and CDR2 from the germline V gene are SGHVS and FQNEAQ. This CDR3 spans 16 amino acids. The CDR3 reads CASSLSTGVGANVLTF. The CDR3 DNA is TGTGCCAGCAGCTTATCTACAGGGGTGGGGGCCAACGTCCTGACTTTC.

The chain recombines TRBV3-1 with TRBJ2-1, with D unclear. The CDR3 length is 15 residues. Germline CDR1 and CDR2: LGHDT and YNNKEL (reference sequence). V dropped 5 bases and J dropped 8 bases, with 19 bases sitting between them. In nucleotides, the CDR3 is TGTGCCAGCAGCTTGGACCACGCCCCATCCGATGAGCAGTTCTTC. As protein: CASSLDHAPSDEQFF.

This clonotype has a handful of counts. This sequence joins TRBV7-9 and TRBJ2-5; 8 positions match TRBD2. Unmatched junction bases numbered 6, after V lost 2 bases and J lost 4 bases. The CDR3 contains 15 residues. CDR1 and CDR2 from the germline V gene are SEHNR and FQNEAQ (reference sequence). The CDR3 region has the DNA TGTGCCAGCAGCTTATTGCGGGAGGTAGGAGAGACCCAGTACTTC. It is translated as CASSLLREVGETQYF.

This clonotype was detected only a few times. This rearrangement joins TRBV27 to TRBJ2-7; D possibly corresponds to TRBD2 (6 bases). V lost 6 bases, J lost 3 bases, and 6 bases lay in between. The CDR3 contains 11 residues. Germline V CDR1 and CDR2: MNHEY, SMNVEV (reference sequence). The CDR3 nucleotides are TGTGCCAGCAGGGACTACTACGAGCAGTACTTC. As protein: CASRDYYEQYF.

This chain uses TRBV7-9 with TRBJ2-7; the match to TRBD1 covers 7 bases. The CDR3 consists of 16 residues. Germline V gene data show CDR1 as SEHNR and CDR2 as FQNEAQ (reference sequence). V shed 1 base and J 0 bases; nucleotides not matched to a gene: 6. The CDR3 region has the DNA TGTGCCAGCAGCTTAGGGGACAGCTTAAACTCCTACGAGCAGTACTTC. As protein: CASSLGDSLNSYEQYF.

The chain has TRBV7-2 and TRBJ2-5; 9 bases match TRBD1. The CDR3 contains 17 residues. V gave up 4 bases and J gave up 3 bases; unmatched junction bases: 12. The V gene's germline CDR1 is SGHTA and CDR2 FQGNSA. CDR3: CASSSPRDRENEETQYF. Here the CDR3 DNA reads TGTGCCAGCAGCTCTCCTCGGGACAGGGAAAATGAAGAGACCCAGTACTTC.

The CDR3 DNA reads TGCGCCAGCAGCCGTTTAGGGTCTAGCACAGATACGCAGTATTTT. This gives the protein CASSRLGSSTDTQYF. The chain carries TRBV4-3 and TRBJ2-3; D gene unclear. Germline-derived CDR1 and CDR2 are LGHNA and YSLEER. This CDR3 region has 15 residues. Trimming removed 4 bases from V and 0 bases from J, with 11 bases in between.

This clonotype was recorded a few times. The V call is TRBV18, the J call TRBJ2-1; weak D call: TRBD1 (7 bases). V was pared by 0 bases and J by 2 bases, with 11 bases between. Germline V CDR1 and CDR2: KGHSH, LQKENI. The CDR3 covers 16 residues. The CDR3 nucleotides read TGTGCCAGCTCACCACCGCGGGACAGAGCCTACAATGAGCAGTTCTTC. Translated, it gives CASSPPRDRAYNEQFF.

The chain joins TRBV12-5 to TRBJ2-1; perhaps TRBD2 as D (7 bases). The CDR3 is made up of 15 amino acids. V lost 6 bases and J lost 8, with 20 bases in between. Germline V gene data show CDR1 as LGHNT and CDR2 as FRNRAP. The CDR3 protein is CASGPPGGIIDEQFF. In nucleotides, the CDR3 is TGTGCTAGTGGCCCCCCGGGGGGCATTATCGATGAGCAGTTCTTC.

The rearrangement joins TRBV27 to TRBJ1-1, with D unclear. Per the germline V gene, CDR1 is MNHEY and CDR2 is SMNVEV (reference sequence). The CDR3 runs to 12 residues. The germline V and J ends were trimmed by 8 bases and 7 bases, with 14 bases remaining between them. The CDR3 loop is CASGPGNYEAFF. DNA of the CDR3: TGTGCCAGCGGCCCCGGGAATTATGAAGCTTTCTTT.

This clonotype was detected a few times. CDR3 amino acids: CASSARLRSGDSYEQYF. The CDR3 DNA follows: TGTGCCAGCAGTGCACGACTGCGCAGCGGGGACTCCTACGAGCAGTACTTC. The rearrangement links TRBV2 to TRBJ2-7, with TRBD2 matching 7 bases. The CDR3 covers 17 residues. CDR1 and CDR2 (germline): SNHLY, FYNNEI. V shed 4 bases, J shed 0 bases, and the junction held 12 bases outside the gene matches. Full variable domain (outside the CDR3, taken from reference TRBV2 and TRBJ2-7): EPEVTQTPSHQVTQMGQEVILRCVPISNHLYFYWYRQILGQKVEFLVSFYNNEISEKSEIFDDQFSVERPDGSNFTLKIRSTKLEDSAMYFCASSARLRSGDSYEQYFGPGTRLTVT.

This clonotype has more than one count but fewer than ten. The chain recombines TRBV30 with TRBJ2-7; D might be TRBD1 or TRBD2, each matching 5 bases. Germline CDR1 GTSNPN, CDR2 SVGIG (reference sequence). CDR3 length: 15 amino acids. Trimming took 4 bases from V and 4 from J, leaving 20 bases between them. The CDR3 spells CAWKPRRTGGYEQYF. CDR3 DNA sequence: TGTGCCTGGAAGCCACGGCGCACTGGGGGTTACGAGCAGTACTTC.

This sequence joins TRBV4-1 and TRBJ2-1, with TRBD2 matching over 11 bases. Germline values: CDR1 MGHRA, CDR2 YSYEKL. This CDR3 has 17 residues. V lost 3 bases and J lost 3; bases outside the gene matches: 7. The CDR3 DNA follows: TGCGCCAGCAGCCACCCTAGCGGGAGGCAGTTCTACAATGAGCAGTTCTTC. This translates into CASSHPSGRQFYNEQFF.

The genes are TRBV12-3 or TRBV12-4 and TRBJ1-1, with D perhaps matching TRBD1 (6 bases). The V and J ends lost 1 base and 5 bases respectively, with 14 bases between them. CDR3 length: 15 residues. Here the CDR3 reads CASSLDEGGWTEAFF. In DNA, the CDR3 is TGTGCCAGCAGTTTAGACGAAGGGGGTTGGACTGAAGCTTTCTTT.

The chain uses TRBV7-9 and TRBJ2-5, with 11 positions matching TRBD1. The J segment lost 0 bases and the V segment lost 5 bases, leaving 8 bases of the junction unmatched. There are 17 residues in the CDR3. The germline CDR1 and CDR2 sequences are SEHNR and FQNEAQ (reference sequence). CDR3 bases: TGTGCCAGCAGCCTTCCCCCGGGACAGGGGGACCAAGAGACCCAGTACTTC. It yields the protein CASSLPPGQGDQETQYF.

The chain joins TRBV7-6 to TRBJ2-6; D gene ambiguous. Germline V gene data show CDR1 as SGHVS and CDR2 as FNYEAQ. The germline V and J ends were trimmed by 5 bases and 0 bases, with 11 bases remaining between them. The CDR3 length is 16 residues. CDR3 amino acids: CASSPEVLSGANVLTF. For the CDR3, the DNA is TGTGCCAGCAGCCCAGAGGTCCTCTCTGGGGCCAACGTCCTGACTTTC.

This clonotype appeared a few times. The rearrangement uses TRBV7-2 and TRBJ2-5; tentatively, D is TRBD2 (5 bases). V dropped 6 bases and J dropped 5 bases, with 19 bases sitting between them. The CDR3 runs to 15 residues. Germline CDR1 is SGHTA and CDR2 is FQGNSA. CDR3 nucleotide sequence: TGTGCCAGCAGGAGGGCTAGGGTGACCTCGGAGACCCAGTACTTC. It specifies CASRRARVTSETQYF.

In this sample, this clonotype turned up once. V and J are TRBV7-2 and TRBJ2-5, with D possibly being TRBD1 (5 bases). Trimming pared 5 bases from V and 1 base from J, leaving 14 bases between. The CDR3 runs 15 residues. The germline V gene encodes CDR1 SGHTA and CDR2 FQGNSA. The CDR3: CASSPNFRAQETQYF. The CDR3 coding sequence is TGTGCCAGCAGCCCGAACTTCAGGGCCCAAGAGACCCAGTACTTC. Looking up the rest from reference TRBV7-2 and TRBJ2-5 gives the full variable domain: GAGVSQSPSNKVTEKGKDVELRCDPISGHTALYWYRQSLGQGLEFLIYFQGNSAPDKSGLPSDRFSAERTGGSVSTLTIQRTQQEDSAVYLCASSPNFRAQETQYFGPGTRLLVL.

This clonotype has ten or more counts. The chain combines TRBV5-6 with TRBJ1-5, with unresolved D. The germline V and J ends were trimmed by 1 base and 5 bases, with 7 bases remaining between them. CDR1 is SGHDT, CDR2 YYEEEE, per germline. The CDR3 length is 13 residues. In nucleotides, the CDR3 is TGTGCCAGCAGCTTGAGCCCTTATCAGCCCCAGCATTTT. It encodes CASSLSPYQPQHF.

V and J are TRBV11-1 and TRBJ2-1; the match to TRBD2 covers 9 bases. CDR3 length equals 20 residues. Germline CDR1 reads SGHAT; CDR2 reads FQDESV (reference sequence). Trimming cost V 1 base and J 7 bases; bases outside gene matches: 20. CDR3: CASSLGVAGVTEPHYNEQFF. The CDR3 region has the DNA TGTGCCAGCAGCTTAGGAGTAGCGGGGGTCACAGAACCCCACTATAATGAGCAGTTCTTC.

This chain uses TRBV20-1 with TRBJ2-3, with 14 bases lining up with TRBD2. CDR1 and CDR2 (germline): DFQATT, SNEGSKA (reference sequence). The V gene end was trimmed by 5 bases and the J gene end by 0 bases; junction bases not matched to a gene: 10. This CDR3 is built from 18 residues. This CDR3 reads CSAGGLAGGATSTDTQYF. For the CDR3, the DNA is TGCAGTGCTGGAGGACTAGCGGGGGGCGCGACTAGCACAGATACGCAGTATTTT.

This chain uses TRBV5-4 with TRBJ2-3; D remains ambiguous. CDR3 length: 14 amino acids. Trimming shortened V by 0 bases and J by 5 bases, and 10 bases separated the two germline ends. Germline V gene lookup returns CDR1 SGHNT and CDR2 YYREEE (reference sequence). CDR3: CASSLVYGGDTQYF. The CDR3 DNA reads TGTGCCAGCAGCTTGGTGTACGGTGGAGATACGCAGTATTTT. Filled out from reference TRBV5-4 and TRBJ2-3, the complete variable domain reads ETGVTQSPTHLIKTRGQQVTLRCSSQSGHNTVSWYQQALGQGPQFIFQYYREEENGRGNFPPRFSGLQFPNYSSELNVNALELDDSALYLCASSLVYGGDTQYFGPGTRLTVL.

This chain links TRBV12-5 with TRBJ2-3; 11 nucleotides agree with TRBD2. The CDR3 has 18 residues. Germline V gives CDR1 LGHNT, CDR2 FRNRAP. V gave up 0 bases and J gave up 4 bases; unmatched junction bases: 9. CDR3 coding DNA: TGTGCTAGTGGTTTGGTAAATAGCGGGGGGGCCAGTTCAGATACGCAGTATTTT. Translation: CASGLVNSGGASSDTQYF.